This T cell receptor (beta chain) was documented in a study of blood T cell repertoires in COVID-19. Study background: Acute and convalescent COVID-19 specimens originated in the United States, Italy and Spain. Nucleic acid was either cDNA or gDNA, and it came from T cells, B-cell-depleted T cells, or PBMCs.

Clones were read by immunoSEQ multiplex PCR, and TCRdb kept only the in-frame ones, dropping some. Of 250,000 to 400,000 clones listed, about 85% are singletons. Participants had their cohort set by participant-reported clinical history. During the 2 weeks before they entered the study, exposed participants had met someone with a PCR-confirmed or clinician-diagnosed COVID-19 case. Trimming took 0 bases from V and 5 from J, leaving 11 bases between them. Germline values: CDR1 SGDLS, CDR2 YYNGEE. The CDR3 is 14 residues long. What was sequenced was PBMCs or T cells enriched from blood (not recorded which). The source is a woman aged 25 to 39 who had been exposed to COVID-19. The chain is built from TRBV9 and TRBJ2-5; D possibly corresponds to TRBD2 (6 bases). This CDR3 is CASSVGPGRETQYF. In DNA form, the CDR3 reads TGTGCCAGCAGCGTAGGGCCAGGGAGGGAGACCCAGTACTTC.